Presented here are 2 T cell receptor beta chains from one specimen sequenced in a study of cytomegalovirus exposure and HLA in healthy donors. The PCR used 60 Vbeta and 13 Jbeta primers. Produced via immunoSEQ multiplex PCR; TCRdb's table is partial and in-frame only. The sample holds 130,000 to 150,000 clones; around 78% are singletons and the top ten take 2% to 2.5%. The sequencing input was PBMCs. These receptors originate from a woman between 18 and 29 years old in good health and CMV-seropositive.

V is TRBV5-5 and J is TRBJ2-7; possible D gene TRBD1, 6 bases. The CDR3 spans 14 residues. Trimming removed 6 bases from V and 0 bases from J, with 13 bases in between. Germline-derived CDR1 and CDR2 are SGHKS and YYEKEE (reference sequence). CDR3 sequence: CASKGQGSSYEQYF. The CDR3 DNA sequence: TGTGCCAGCAAAGGGCAGGGGAGCTCCTACGAGCAGTACTTC.

This rearrangement joins TRBV11-2 to TRBJ2-5; D not certain. The CDR3 length is 13 residues. The V gene's germline CDR1 is SGHAT and CDR2 FQNNGV. V was cut by 2 bases and J by 4 bases, with 8 bases left in between. In DNA form, the CDR3 reads TGTGCCAGCAGCTTATCCATCGGAGAGACCCAGTACTTC. It translates to CASSLSIGETQYF.